This is a list of T cell receptor beta chains from one sample in a study of cytomegalovirus exposure and HLA in healthy donors. Measured with immunoSEQ multiplex PCR; TCRdb has only the in-frame clones, and not every one. The sample has approximately 160,000 clones, roughly 86% seen once; the top ten hold 3.5% to 4.5%. Sample: PBMCs. The source of these receptors is a man between 18 and 35 years old in good health and CMV-seropositive. CDR3s include the opening cysteine and the closing phenylalanine or tryptophan. D genes are given only for firm matches. Only some rows state a clone size, as once, few, many or a class for expanded clones.

clone_size	v_call	j_call	d_call	cdr3_aa	cdr3_nt
few	TRBV7-9	TRBJ1-1	-	CASSFGGKWTEAFF	TGTGCCAGCAGCTTCGGAGGAAAGTGGACTGAAGCTTTCTTT
few	TRBV4-1	TRBJ2-1	-	CASSQPSSSNEQFF	TGCGCCAGCAGCCAACCGTCTAGTTCCAATGAGCAGTTCTTC
once	TRBV4-1	TRBJ2-1	TRBD1	CASSHVASATGGYIEQFF	TGCGCCAGCAGCCATGTCGCTTCCGCAACAGGGGGCTACATTGAGCAGTTCTTC
-	TRBV5-6	TRBJ2-5	TRBD1	CASSLKSGGEETQYF	TGTGCCAGCAGCTTGAAGTCAGGGGGCGAGGAGACCCAGTACTTC
-	TRBV29-1	TRBJ2-1	TRBD2	CSVDGGLAGPRSYNEQFF	TGCAGCGTTGATGGGGGACTAGCGGGTCCGAGGTCCTACAATGAGCAGTTCTTC
-	TRBV27	TRBJ2-7	TRBD1	CASSLNTGGATYEQYF	TGTGCCAGCAGTTTAAATACAGGGGGCGCAACCTACGAGCAGTACTTC
-	TRBV6-5	TRBJ2-7	TRBD2	CASSYLAGAYEQYF	TGTGCCAGCAGTTACCTAGCGGGTGCCTACGAGCAGTACTTC
once	TRBV7-9	TRBJ2-3	TRBD2	CASSPWTSGSADTQYF	TGTGCCAGCAGCCCATGGACTAGCGGGAGCGCAGATACGCAGTATTTT
-	TRBV7-2	TRBJ2-7	-	CASSFRGSREQYF	TGTGCCAGCAGCTTCCGGGGATCCCGGGAGCAGTACTTC
-	TRBV28	TRBJ1-5	-	CASSLSGLSNQPQHF	TGTGCCAGCAGTTTATCAGGCCTAAGCAATCAGCCCCAGCATTTT
-	TRBV6-6	TRBJ2-7	TRBD2	CASSSRTSGSAYEQYF	TGTGCCAGCAGCTCGAGGACTAGCGGGAGTGCCTACGAGCAGTACTTC
-	TRBV7-6	TRBJ2-7	-	CASSARTAYEQYF	TGTGCCAGCAGCGCTAGAACTGCCTACGAGCAGTACTTC
-	TRBV27	TRBJ2-7	TRBD1	CASSPGTGDYEQYF	TGTGCCAGCAGTCCTGGGACAGGAGACTACGAGCAGTACTTC
-	TRBV7-2	TRBJ2-1	TRBD2	CASSTKRGNSYNEQFF	TGTGCCAGCAGCACAAAGCGGGGGAACTCCTACAATGAGCAGTTCTTC
-	TRBV6-6	TRBJ2-1	-	CASSYNSRSSYNEQFF	TGTGCCAGCAGTTACAACAGCCGAAGCTCCTACAATGAGCAGTTCTTC
-	TRBV29-1	TRBJ2-1	-	CSVARFSSYNEQFF	TGCAGCGTTGCCCGTTTCAGCTCCTACAATGAGCAGTTCTTC